Listed below are T cell receptor beta chains from one sample, sequenced in a study of blood T cell repertoires in COVID-19. Measured with immunoSEQ multiplex PCR; TCRdb has only the in-frame clones, and not every one. The sample consists of 70,000 to 95,000 clones, approximately 92% of them appearing once. The sequenced material came from peripheral blood. The receptors were sampled from a woman older than 75 with active COVID-19. Each CDR3 is given with its conserved first and last residue. Each record gives: D gene, V gene, J gene, CDR3 DNA, CDR3 protein. A D gene is named only where the DNA matches it firmly.

NA,TRBV18,TRBJ1-1,TGTGCCAGCTCACCACCAGGAGTAACTGAAGCTTTCTTT,CASSPPGVTEAFF
NA,TRBV28,TRBJ2-1,TGTGCCAGCAGTGCGGGGAGCCGCTCCTACAATGAGCAGTTCTTC,CASSAGSRSYNEQFF
TRBD2,TRBV6-2/TRBV6-3,TRBJ2-7,TGTGCCAGCAGTTTGTTGCTAGCGGGGATCGGGGAGCAGTACTTC,CASSLLLAGIGEQYF
NA,TRBV28,TRBJ1-4,TGTGCCAGCAGTTGGACCAGGCAGGAGGGTGAAAAACTGTTTTTT,CASSWTRQEGEKLFF
NA,TRBV6-1,TRBJ1-2,TGTGCCAGCAGTGAGGCGGGGAAGGTCTACTATGGCTACACCTTC,CASSEAGKVYYGYTF
NA,TRBV7-9,TRBJ2-1,TGTGCCAGCAGCCCCGGGCGGGATGAGCAGTTCTTC,CASSPGRDEQFF
NA,TRBV29-1,TRBJ2-3,TGCAGCGTTGTCCGCTGGGGAAGAAACAGCGGGACAGATACGCAGTATTTT,CSVVRWGRNSGTDTQYF
NA,TRBV7-9,TRBJ1-1,TGTGCCAGCAGCTTCCGAGAGCGGGGCACTGAAGCTTTCTTT,CASSFRERGTEAFF
TRBD2,TRBV9,TRBJ2-7,TGTGCCAGCAGCGTAGGACTAGCGGGGGAGCAGTACTTC,CASSVGLAGEQYF
TRBD2,TRBV4-2,TRBJ2-3,TGTGCCAGCAGCGAAGGCACTAGCGGGATACATACGCAGTATTTT,CASSEGTSGIHTQYF
NA,TRBV5-1,TRBJ2-1,TGCGCCAGCAGCTTTGGGGACACGTCCTACAATGAGCAGTTCTTC,CASSFGDTSYNEQFF
NA,TRBV5-6,TRBJ1-3,TGTGCCAGCAGCCTTGACAGCTCTGGAAACACCATATATTTT,CASSLDSSGNTIYF
TRBD2,TRBV7-2,TRBJ2-1,TGTGCCAGCAGCCCCGGGACTAGCGGGCAGTTCTTC,CASSPGTSGQFF